These T cell receptor beta chains were read from a single sample in a study of regulatory T cells in long-lasting Graves disease. TCRdb ran MiXCR on the multiplex PCR reads and lists one entry per CDR3 protein. The table includes about 540,000 distinct CDR3 sequences, roughly 13% detected once. This sample was shared with a second study, whose subject was T cells in Graves' hyperthyroidism and ophthalmopathy.

Sequences were derived from peripheral blood mononuclear cells (PBMCs), sampled at new diagnosis, from a patient treated with antithyroid drugs. These receptors were collected from a man aged 25-45 years with Graves disease. The CDR3 runs from the conserved cysteine through the conserved F or W. D genes are given only for firm matches. For some rows the clone size is stated as once, few or many, or as a class when expanded; others skip it.

V gene: TRBV5-1; J gene: TRBJ2-1; D gene: TRBD2; clone size: many; CDR3 DNA: TGCGCCAGCAGCTTAAGGGAGGGCCTCGGACCTGAGCAGTTCTTC; CDR3 protein: CASSLREGLGPEQFF
V gene: TRBV10-1; J gene: TRBJ2-7; D gene: TRBD1; clone size: many; CDR3 DNA: TGCGCCAGCAGTGACGAGACAGGGGGCTACGAGCAGTACTTC; CDR3 protein: CASSDETGGYEQYF
V gene: TRBV7-9; J gene: TRBJ1-1; D gene: NA; clone size: many; CDR3 DNA: TGTGCCAGCAGAGGAAGGCAGTTGAACACTGAAGCTTTCTTT; CDR3 protein: CASRGRQLNTEAFF
V gene: TRBV27; J gene: TRBJ1-1; D gene: NA; clone size: many; CDR3 DNA: TGTGCCGCCTCGACGGCGTTGAACACTGAAGCTTTCTTC; CDR3 protein: CAASTALNTEAFF
V gene: TRBV20-1; J gene: TRBJ2-7; D gene: NA; clone size: NA; CDR3 DNA: TGCAGTGCTAGAGATGTCCCGGATTCCTACGAGCAGTACTTC; CDR3 protein: CSARDVPDSYEQYF
V gene: TRBV19; J gene: TRBJ2-2; D gene: TRBD2; clone size: NA; CDR3 DNA: TGTGCCAGTAAGGCGGGAGTGGAAACCGGGGAGCTGTTTTTT; CDR3 protein: CASKAGVETGELFF
V gene: TRBV6-1; J gene: TRBJ2-3; D gene: TRBD2; clone size: few; CDR3 DNA: TGTGCCAGCAGTCATAGCGGGCTGCTTACAGATACGCAGTATTTT; CDR3 protein: CASSHSGLLTDTQYF
V gene: TRBV7-8; J gene: TRBJ2-2; D gene: TRBD1; clone size: many; CDR3 DNA: TGTGCCAGCAGCCCCGGACAGGGGGACACCGGGGAGCTGTTTTTT; CDR3 protein: CASSPGQGDTGELFF
V gene: TRBV25-1; J gene: TRBJ1-5; D gene: NA; clone size: many; CDR3 DNA: TGTGCCAGCAGTGAAACCGGGGGGCTTAGCAATCAGCCCCAGCATTTT; CDR3 protein: CASSETGGLSNQPQHF
V gene: TRBV7-2; J gene: TRBJ1-3; D gene: TRBD1; clone size: many; CDR3 DNA: TGTGCCAGCAGCTTAGTCTGGGGACAGGGACGCGGAAACACCATATATTTT; CDR3 protein: CASSLVWGQGRGNTIYF
V gene: TRBV6-1; J gene: TRBJ2-7; D gene: NA; clone size: many; CDR3 DNA: TGTGCCAGCAGTAGGTTCTACGAGCAGTACTTC; CDR3 protein: CASSRFYEQYF
V gene: TRBV15; J gene: TRBJ2-1; D gene: TRBD2; clone size: NA; CDR3 DNA: TGTGCCACCAGGCGGGAGGCACTCGGGAATGAGCAGTTCTTC; CDR3 protein: CATRREALGNEQFF
V gene: TRBV3-1; J gene: TRBJ1-3; D gene: NA; clone size: NA; CDR3 DNA: TGTGCCAGCAGCCAAGCCATGGGACATTCGAGAAACACCATATATTTT; CDR3 protein: CASSQAMGHSRNTIYF
V gene: TRBV7-2; J gene: TRBJ1-3; D gene: NA; clone size: many; CDR3 DNA: TGTGCCAGCAGCTCTTCCGGGGGAAACACCATATATTTT; CDR3 protein: CASSSSGGNTIYF
V gene: TRBV5-1; J gene: TRBJ2-1; D gene: TRBD2; clone size: few; CDR3 DNA: TGCGCCAGCAGCCCTGCTAGCGGGAGGTCGCCGGAGCAGTTCTTC; CDR3 protein: CASSPASGRSPEQFF
V gene: TRBV27; J gene: TRBJ2-1; D gene: NA; clone size: many; CDR3 DNA: TGTGCCAGCAGTTTTTGGAGCGGTCAATACAATGAGCAGTTCTTC; CDR3 protein: CASSFWSGQYNEQFF
V gene: TRBV24-1; J gene: TRBJ2-2; D gene: NA; clone size: NA; CDR3 DNA: TGTGCCACCAGTTCGGGTTGGGGCGGGGAGCTGTTTTTT; CDR3 protein: CATSSGWGGELFF
V gene: TRBV18; J gene: TRBJ2-1; D gene: NA; clone size: few; CDR3 DNA: TGTGCCAGCTCACCACGAGTTTTGTACAATGAGCAGTTCTTC; CDR3 protein: CASSPRVLYNEQFF
V gene: TRBV5-6; J gene: TRBJ1-2; D gene: NA; clone size: few; CDR3 DNA: TGTGCCAGCAGCCGCAGGGCCGGCTATGGCTACACCTTC; CDR3 protein: CASSRRAGYGYTF
V gene: TRBV3-1; J gene: TRBJ1-4; D gene: NA; clone size: many; CDR3 DNA: TGTGCCAGCAGCCAAGATCTATCGGGGCGGAGTAATGAAAAACTGTTTTTT; CDR3 protein: CASSQDLSGRSNEKLFF
V gene: TRBV3-1; J gene: TRBJ2-1; D gene: NA; clone size: NA; CDR3 DNA: TGTGCCAGCAGCACTACCCGGACTACTCCGGTAGGGCAGTTCTTC; CDR3 protein: CASSTTRTTPVGQFF
V gene: TRBV24-1; J gene: TRBJ2-1; D gene: TRBD1; clone size: many; CDR3 DNA: TGTGCCACCAGTGATCCCTCCGGGACAGGTCCCCACAATGAGCAGTTCTTC; CDR3 protein: CATSDPSGTGPHNEQFF
V gene: TRBV4-1; J gene: TRBJ2-5; D gene: NA; clone size: few; CDR3 DNA: TGCGCCAGCAGCCAAGGTTCGGGCAGGGGAGAGACCCAGTACTTC; CDR3 protein: CASSQGSGRGETQYF
V gene: TRBV12-3/TRBV12-4; J gene: TRBJ2-3; D gene: TRBD2; clone size: many; CDR3 DNA: TGTGCCAGCAGGCCTCAGGGAGGTAGCGGGAGCGAGACAGATACGCAGTATTTT; CDR3 protein: CASRPQGGSGSETDTQYF
V gene: TRBV5-4; J gene: TRBJ1-1; D gene: NA; clone size: NA; CDR3 DNA: TGTGCCAGCAGCCCTGACACAGGGCTGAACACTGAAGCTTTCTTT; CDR3 protein: CASSPDTGLNTEAFF
V gene: TRBV19; J gene: TRBJ1-5; D gene: NA; clone size: many; CDR3 DNA: TGTGCCAGTGCCCCCGGGGGGTTGCAGCCCCAGCATTTT; CDR3 protein: CASAPGGLQPQHF
V gene: TRBV6-1; J gene: TRBJ1-4; D gene: NA; clone size: few; CDR3 DNA: TGTGCCAGCAGCCCGGGACGGATTGCAACTAATGAAAAACTGTTTTTT; CDR3 protein: CASSPGRIATNEKLFF
V gene: TRBV20-1; J gene: TRBJ2-3; D gene: NA; clone size: many; CDR3 DNA: TGCAGTGCTAGGGGTATCGGGCGGGGCAGCACAGATACGCAGTATTTT; CDR3 protein: CSARGIGRGSTDTQYF
V gene: TRBV12-3/TRBV12-4; J gene: TRBJ2-2; D gene: NA; clone size: many; CDR3 DNA: TGTGCCAGCAGTCTCACCTGGCGGGACGCCGGGGAGCTGTTTTTT; CDR3 protein: CASSLTWRDAGELFF
V gene: TRBV10-3; J gene: TRBJ1-5; D gene: TRBD1; clone size: many; CDR3 DNA: TGTGCCATCAGTCCCAGGGGGCAGGGCACTCAGCCCCAGCATTTT; CDR3 protein: CAISPRGQGTQPQHF
V gene: TRBV4-1; J gene: TRBJ1-1; D gene: NA; clone size: NA; CDR3 DNA: TGCGCCAGCAGCCAAGCGGTTACAGGGGAAGCTTTCTTT; CDR3 protein: CASSQAVTGEAFF
V gene: TRBV30; J gene: TRBJ2-7; D gene: NA; clone size: few; CDR3 DNA: TGTGCCTGGAGTATAGTGGGTTCCTACGAGCAGTACTTC; CDR3 protein: CAWSIVGSYEQYF
V gene: TRBV29-1; J gene: TRBJ2-5; D gene: TRBD2; clone size: NA; CDR3 DNA: TGCAGCGTCGGACTAGCGAGAGAGACCCAGTACTTC; CDR3 protein: CSVGLARETQYF
V gene: TRBV7-9; J gene: TRBJ2-3; D gene: NA; clone size: NA; CDR3 DNA: TGTACCAGCAGCTTAGGGGGGCTTAGCACAGATACGCAGTATTTT; CDR3 protein: CTSSLGGLSTDTQYF
V gene: TRBV5-1; J gene: TRBJ1-1; D gene: NA; clone size: many; CDR3 DNA: TGCGCCAGCAGCTTAGCGACAGAGTACACTGAAGCTTTCTTT; CDR3 protein: CASSLATEYTEAFF
V gene: TRBV20-1; J gene: TRBJ2-7; D gene: NA; clone size: many; CDR3 DNA: TGCAGTGCTAGACCCACCGGGACCCCCGGTTTAGAGCAGTACTTC; CDR3 protein: CSARPTGTPGLEQYF
V gene: TRBV11-3; J gene: TRBJ2-1; D gene: TRBD1; clone size: many; CDR3 DNA: TGTGCCAGCAGTTACTCCGGGACAGGGAAGACTGGTAGGCAGTTCTTC; CDR3 protein: CASSYSGTGKTGRQFF
V gene: TRBV12-3/TRBV12-4; J gene: TRBJ2-1; D gene: TRBD2; clone size: few; CDR3 DNA: TGTGCCAGCAGTTTGGGCGGGAGGACCTACAATGAGCAGTTCTTC; CDR3 protein: CASSLGGRTYNEQFF
V gene: TRBV3-1; J gene: TRBJ2-7; D gene: TRBD1; clone size: few; CDR3 DNA: TGTGCCAGCAGCCAAGATACGGGGACAGCCTCCTACGAGCAGTACTTC; CDR3 protein: CASSQDTGTASYEQYF
V gene: TRBV19; J gene: TRBJ1-2; D gene: TRBD1; clone size: NA; CDR3 DNA: TGTGCCAGTACCGTGGACAGGGGGAACTATGGCTACACCTTC; CDR3 protein: CASTVDRGNYGYTF
V gene: TRBV30; J gene: TRBJ2-1; D gene: NA; clone size: many; CDR3 DNA: TGTGCCTGGAGTGCCGGGACGGACATCTACAATGAGCAGTTCTTC; CDR3 protein: CAWSAGTDIYNEQFF
V gene: TRBV7-2; J gene: TRBJ2-7; D gene: TRBD2; clone size: many; CDR3 DNA: TGTGCCAGCAGCTTATTGGGGACTAGAATTTTGGGGGAGCAGTACTTC; CDR3 protein: CASSLLGTRILGEQYF
V gene: TRBV28; J gene: TRBJ1-4; D gene: NA; clone size: many; CDR3 DNA: TGTGCCAGCAGTTCCCCCGTTGCAACTAATGAAAAACTGTTTTTT; CDR3 protein: CASSSPVATNEKLFF
V gene: TRBV19; J gene: TRBJ2-4; D gene: TRBD1; clone size: few; CDR3 DNA: TGTGCCAGTAGTTTTGGGACAGGGCGGGTCAAAAACATTCAGTACTTC; CDR3 protein: CASSFGTGRVKNIQYF
V gene: TRBV24-1; J gene: TRBJ1-4; D gene: NA; clone size: many; CDR3 DNA: TGTGCCACCAGTGATCGGGGTGCTAATGAAAAACTGTTTTTT; CDR3 protein: CATSDRGANEKLFF
V gene: TRBV27; J gene: TRBJ2-6; D gene: NA; clone size: many; CDR3 DNA: TGTGCCAGCAGCCTACTAGGTTTCTCTGGGGCCAACGTCCTGACTTTC; CDR3 protein: CASSLLGFSGANVLTF
V gene: TRBV5-1; J gene: TRBJ1-4; D gene: TRBD1; clone size: many; CDR3 DNA: TGTGCCAGCAGCTGGGACAGAGAAAAACTGTTTTTT; CDR3 protein: CASSWDREKLFF
V gene: TRBV11-1; J gene: TRBJ2-4; D gene: TRBD2; clone size: few; CDR3 DNA: TGTGCCAGCAGCCCCCGGGGGGGGCAGAAAAACATTCAGTACTTC; CDR3 protein: CASSPRGGQKNIQYF
V gene: TRBV5-1; J gene: TRBJ2-7; D gene: NA; clone size: many; CDR3 DNA: TGCGCCAGCAGATACTCGGGACCTGGCTACGAGCAGTACTTC; CDR3 protein: CASRYSGPGYEQYF
V gene: TRBV6-2/TRBV6-3; J gene: TRBJ2-2; D gene: NA; clone size: NA; CDR3 DNA: TGTGCCAGCAGTTACTCGGTGGCGGTCGGGGAGCTGTTTTTT; CDR3 protein: CASSYSVAVGELFF
V gene: TRBV20-1; J gene: TRBJ2-5; D gene: NA; clone size: NA; CDR3 DNA: TGCAGTGCTAGAGATCAATGGGGGCAAGGGACCCAGTACTTC; CDR3 protein: CSARDQWGQGTQYF